The TCR beta chain described here comes from a study of T cell responses to AZD1222 COVID-19 vaccine. A remark on this clone: Its antigen is currently unknown.

Findings and limits, study-wide: Spike-specific TCR breadth rose after two AZD1222 doses, and depth rose as well. The donors showed a predominance of white British ancestry and of females, with possible underestimation of clonal diversity.

TCRdb keeps only in-frame clones here, not all; method: immunoSEQ multiplex PCR. Counted here are about 100,000 clones, over 90% occurring once; the ten biggest clones make up 5%. CDR1 is SGHVS and CDR2 is FQNEAQ in the germline V gene. The CDR3 spans 14 residues. V dropped 4 bases and J dropped 1 base, with 10 bases sitting between them. This specimen was peripheral blood, taken on day 0 of AZD1222 vaccination. V is TRBV7-8 and J is TRBJ1-1; no reliable D call. The sequence derives from an adult in good health. The CDR3 loop reads CASSSYDTNTEAFF. CDR3 coding DNA: TGTGCCAGCAGCTCCTACGACACGAACACTGAAGCTTTCTTT. The variable domain in full, completed from reference TRBV7-8 and TRBJ1-1, reads GAGVSQSPRYKVAKRGQDVALRCDPISGHVSLFWYQQALGQGPEFLTYFQNEAQLDKSGLPSDRFFAERPEGSVSTLKIQRTQQEDSAVYLCASSSYDTNTEAFFGQGTRLTVV.